The 11 T cell receptor beta chains listed next were all sequenced from one sample in a study of PD-L1 blockade in urothelial cancer. Documented time point: pretreatment peripheral blood. Sequenced by immunoSEQ multiplex PCR; TCRdb stores in-frame clones only, minus some. The sample yields about 56,000 clones, 85% seen once. This specimen consisted of PBMCs, obtained around atezolizumab (anti-PD-L1) treatment. These receptors were obtained from a man aged 70-80 years with urothelial cancer.

V and J are TRBV18 and TRBJ1-3; tentative D call: TRBD1 (6 bases). CDR1 is KGHSH, CDR2 LQKENI, per germline. CDR3 length: 15 amino acids. Trimming cost V 3 bases and J 4 bases, with 13 bases left between them. CDR3 in DNA: TGTGCCAGCTCACCCAAACAGGGTATCGGAAACACCATATATTTT. Translated, it gives CASSPKQGIGNTIYF.

This rearrangement joins TRBV6-1 to TRBJ2-3; 10 nucleotides align to TRBD1. CDR1 and CDR2 from the germline V gene are MNHNS and SASEGT. This CDR3 spans 14 amino acids. Unmatched junction bases numbered 5, after V lost 8 bases and J lost 3 bases. In DNA form, the CDR3 reads TGTGCCAGCGGACGGGGACAGGGGACAGATACGCAGTATTTT. Translating gives CASGRGQGTDTQYF.

The chain carries TRBV19 and TRBJ2-6, with TRBD1 matching over 7 bases. V gave up 1 base and J gave up 12 bases; unmatched junction bases: 9. The germline CDR1 and CDR2 sequences are LNHDA and SQIVND (reference sequence). The CDR3 has 15 residues. CDR3 amino acids: CASSIAWTGRLVLTF. Here the CDR3 DNA reads TGTGCCAGTAGTATAGCCTGGACAGGCCGCCTCGTCCTGACTTTC.

The rearrangement uses TRBV6-5 and TRBJ1-1; TRBD1 might be the D (6 bases). The V gene's germline CDR1 is MNHEY and CDR2 SVGAGI. The CDR3 is 12 residues long. Deletions cut 6 bases from V and 4 bases from J, with 9 bases between. The CDR3 spells CASRQGFTEAFF. The CDR3 DNA reads as TGTGCCAGCAGACAGGGTTTCACTGAAGCTTTCTTT.

This chain links TRBV6-1 with TRBJ2-2; TRBD2 agrees at 10 bases. The V gene's germline CDR1 is MNHNS and CDR2 SASEGT. There are 17 residues in the CDR3. The V segment lost 2 bases and the J segment 7 bases; nucleotides outside the gene matches: 10. The CDR3 protein is CASSEYKAGGPYGELFF. In DNA form, the CDR3 reads TGTGCCAGCAGTGAATATAAAGCGGGAGGGCCCTACGGGGAGCTGTTTTTT.

This chain joins TRBV12-5 and TRBJ2-3; weak D call: TRBD1 (6 bases). Per germline, CDR1 LGHNT and CDR2 FRNRAP. This CDR3 contains 13 residues. The V gene lost 0 bases and the J gene lost 14 bases, with 15 bases spanning the gap. The CDR3 DNA is TGTGCTAGTGGTTTGGTACAGGACAGATACGCGTATTTT. This sequence encodes CASGLVQDRYAYF.

The V call is TRBV4-2, the J call TRBJ2-5, with 9 bases aligning to TRBD2. CDR3 length: 17 residues. The trim removed 0 bases at V and 1 base at J, leaving 6 bases unmatched. Germline V gives CDR1 LGHNA, CDR2 YNFKEQ. In nucleotides, the CDR3 is TGTGCCAGCAGCCAAGAAGGAATAGCGGGAGTCCAAGAGACCCAGTACTTC. Protein product: CASSQEGIAGVQETQYF.

The chain joins TRBV5-6 to TRBJ2-1; D is ambiguous. Germline-derived CDR1 and CDR2 are SGHDT and YYEEEE. Between the trimmed V and J ends, which lost 4 bases and 4 bases, there was a span of 9 bases. The CDR3 sequence is 13 residues long. CDR3 protein: CASSRNWYNEQFF. CDR3 sequence (DNA): TGTGCCAGCAGCCGAAACTGGTACAATGAGCAGTTCTTC.

This sequence joins TRBV19 and TRBJ2-7; 8 positions match TRBD1. J gave up 1 base and V 6 bases, and 8 bases lay outside the gene matches. The CDR3 sequence is 15 residues long. CDR1 is LNHDA and CDR2 is SQIVND in the germline V gene (reference sequence). CDR3 DNA: TGTGCCAGTAGCCGGCGACAGGGGACTTCCTACGAGCAGTACTTC. This encodes CASSRRQGTSYEQYF.

The V and J genes are TRBV27 and TRBJ2-5; tentatively, D is TRBD1 (6 bases). The CDR3 contains 14 residues. Trimming took off 0 bases at V and 6 bases at J, with 11 bases between the two ends. Germline values: CDR1 MNHEY, CDR2 SMNVEV (reference sequence). The chain's CDR3 is CASSLSTGPKTQYF. CDR3 coding DNA: TGTGCCAGCAGTTTATCGACAGGACCCAAGACCCAGTACTTC.

The chain employs TRBV2 and TRBJ2-3; tentative D call: TRBD2 (5 bases). CDR1 and CDR2 from the germline V gene are SNHLY and FYNNEI. The CDR3 runs 14 residues. V lost 0 bases, J lost 1 base, and 5 bases lay in between. The CDR3: CASSEASGTDTQYF. The CDR3 DNA is TGTGCCAGCAGTGAAGCTAGCGGCACAGATACGCAGTATTTT.